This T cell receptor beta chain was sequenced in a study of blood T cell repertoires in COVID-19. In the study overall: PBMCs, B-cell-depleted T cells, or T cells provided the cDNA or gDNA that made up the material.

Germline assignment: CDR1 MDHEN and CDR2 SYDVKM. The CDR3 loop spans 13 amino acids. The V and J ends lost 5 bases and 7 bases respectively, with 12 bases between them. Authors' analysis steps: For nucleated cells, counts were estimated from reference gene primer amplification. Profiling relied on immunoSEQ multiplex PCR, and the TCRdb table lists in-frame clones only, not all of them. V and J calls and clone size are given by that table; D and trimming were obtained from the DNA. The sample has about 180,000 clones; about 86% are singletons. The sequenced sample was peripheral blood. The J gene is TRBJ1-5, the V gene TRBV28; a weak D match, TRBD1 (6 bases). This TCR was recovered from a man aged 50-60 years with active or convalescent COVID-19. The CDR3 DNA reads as TGTGCCAGCAGTGGGGGACAAACCCAGCCCCAGCATTTT. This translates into CASSGGQTQPQHF.